This TCR beta chain emerged from a study of T-cell memory formation after mild COVID-19. Study details: Largely, TCR clusters stayed within a single donor. Study-wide results and limits: Clonal second-wave expansions that peaked on day 37 had unconfirmed SARS-CoV-2 specificity.

TCRalpha and TCRbeta libraries used 5'RACE with constant-segment primers and UMIs. TCRdb called the 5' RACE reads again in MiXCR, with one record for every CDR3 protein. The table has 470,000 or so distinct CDR3 sequences, around a quarter seen once. Trimming removed 3 bases at V and 6 bases at J, with 12 bases between. The CDR3 has 13 residues. CDR1 and CDR2 (germline): LNHNV, YYDKDF (reference sequence). This clonotype has just a few counts. Its antigen remains unknown. This chain uses TRBV15 with TRBJ2-7; the D is unclear. Sequencing was done on a sample of PBMCs or a T cell subset sorted from them (not recorded which). This TCR derives from an adult woman who had mild COVID-19 (a few samples of this study predate the infection). Cell type and time point are not known. CDR3 nucleotides: TGTGCCACCAGCAGGGCCCAATGGCGCGAGCAGTACTTC. Translating gives CATSRAQWREQYF. Full variable domain (outside the CDR3, taken from reference TRBV15 and TRBJ2-7): DAMVIQNPRYQVTQFGKPVTLSCSQTLNHNVMYWYQQKSSQAPKLLFHYYDKDFNNEADTPDNFQSRRPNTSFCFLDIRSPGLGDTAMYLCATSRAQWREQYFGPGTRLTVT.